This T cell receptor (beta chain) was profiled in a study of PD-1 blockade in classical Hodgkin lymphoma. With respect to this clone: Its antigen is as yet unknown.

The time point is: cycle 4 day 1 (C4D1), after 5 to 7 weeks of nivolumab. Patients all relapsed after autologous stem cell transplantation, and there was variation in brentuximab vedotin exposure. Under best response, outcomes were complete response, partial response or progressive disease. The CDR3 loop spans 14 amino acids. The V end lost 1 base, the J end lost 6 bases, and 12 bases lay between the germline ends. The germline V gene encodes CDR1 SGHVS and CDR2 FQNEAQ. Clones were sequenced by immunoSEQ multiplex PCR, and TCRdb holds only the in-frame ones, with some missing. Of some 100,000 clones in the sample, just over 90% are singletons; the top ten hold approximately 2%. Notes on the study in general: CD4+ TCR diversity rose significantly by C4D1, and CD8+ TCR diversity did not. According to reports, newly diagnosed patients had lower baseline TCR diversity than healthy donors, and relapsed/refractory patients had lower baseline TCR diversity still.

The chain is built from TRBV7-8 and TRBJ1-2; no reliable D call. The sequencing here drew on peripheral blood mononuclear cells (PBMCs), taken before the fourth cycle of nivolumab. This receptor was taken from a human donor with classical Hodgkin lymphoma. As DNA, the CDR3 is TGTGCCAGCAGCTTAGTCGGCAAGGTAGATGGCTACACCTTC. Translating gives CASSLVGKVDGYTF.